Presented here are 9 T cell receptor beta chains from one specimen sequenced in a study of blood T cell repertoires in COVID-19. Produced via immunoSEQ multiplex PCR; TCRdb's table is partial and in-frame only. The repertoire holds about 210,000 clones, 92% seen once, with 1% to 1.5% in the top ten. The sequenced sample was peripheral blood. Receptor source: a young man with acute or convalescent COVID-19.

This chain uses TRBV19 with TRBJ1-5, with D possibly TRBD1 on 6 matching bases. Germline V gene sequence: CDR1 LNHDA, CDR2 SQIVND (reference sequence). Trimming cost V 6 bases and J 4 bases, with 7 bases left between them. The CDR3 loop spans 12 amino acids. The CDR3 nucleotides read TGTGCCAGTAGCCAGGGGAATCAGCCCCAGCATTTT. The encoded protein is CASSQGNQPQHF.

This rearrangement joins TRBV3-1 (or the pseudogene TRBV3-2) to TRBJ1-2; perhaps TRBD1 as D (5 bases). Trimming pared 5 bases from V and 4 bases from J, leaving 14 bases between. Germline CDR1 and CDR2: LGHDT and YNNKEL (reference sequence). The CDR3 is 14 amino acids. The CDR3 DNA reads as TGTGCCAGCAGCGACAGTGGTTTCGGCTATGGCTACACCTTC. This gives the protein CASSDSGFGYGYTF.

The CDR3 nucleotides read TGTGCCAGCAGCCAATCTCTAGGCAGGGTGACGCAAGGACTGTTTTTT. This translates into CASSQSLGRVTQGLFF. The rearrangement joins TRBV3-1 (or the pseudogene TRBV3-2) to TRBJ1-4; possible D gene TRBD1, 5 bases. Trimming pared 2 bases from V and 13 bases from J, leaving 23 bases between. In germline, CDR1 is LGHDT, CDR2 YNNKEL (reference sequence). CDR3 length: 16 residues.

V usage is TRBV25-1 and J usage is TRBJ1-6, with 11 bases that match TRBD1. Per the germline V gene, CDR1 is MGHDK and CDR2 is SYGVNS. Trimming cost V 4 bases and J 9 bases; bases outside gene matches: 5. This CDR3 region has 15 residues. The chain's CDR3 is CASSGTGGWGSPLHF. The CDR3 DNA is TGTGCCAGCAGTGGGACAGGGGGCTGGGGTTCACCCCTCCACTTT.

With respect to this clone: One end of the junction fails to match germline, which may point to a read error. The chain links TRBV7-7 to TRBJ2-5; 7 nucleotides match TRBD1. The CDR3 extends over 14 amino acids. Germline assignment: CDR1 SSHAT and CDR2 FNYEAQ (reference sequence). CDR3: CASSLNRGLETQYF. DNA of the CDR3: TGTGCTAGCAGCCTAAACAGGGGTTTGGAGACCCAGTACTTC.

CDR3 residues: CASSQIGTAYEQYF. The CDR3 bases are TGTGCCAGCAGCCAGATCGGGACAGCCTACGAGCAGTACTTC. The V and J genes are TRBV3-1 (or the pseudogene TRBV3-2) and TRBJ2-7; 7 bases align to TRBD1. Germline trimming cut 3 bases from V and 2 bases from J; bases unmatched to any gene: 4. The CDR3 is 14 residues long. Germline V gene data show CDR1 as LGHDT and CDR2 as YNNKEL (reference sequence).

V and J are TRBV4-2 and TRBJ1-2; D uncertain. Germline CDR1 reads LGHNA; CDR2 reads YNFKEQ. V dropped 0 bases and J dropped 10 bases, with 15 bases sitting between them. The CDR3 has 14 amino acids. CDR3 amino acids: CASSQDGSEAVYTF. The CDR3 region has the DNA TGTGCCAGCAGCCAAGATGGGAGCGAGGCGGTCTACACCTTC.

The chain employs TRBV3-1 (or the pseudogene TRBV3-2) and TRBJ2-7, with D perhaps TRBD1 (5 bases). The V end lost 4 bases, the J end lost 9 bases, and 16 bases lay between the germline ends. The CDR3 is 13 residues long. Germline loops: CDR1 LGHDT, CDR2 YNNKEL (reference sequence). This chain's CDR3 is CASSLRQPYGQYF. For the CDR3, the DNA is TGTGCCAGCAGCCTACGACAGCCATATGGGCAGTACTTC.

The rearrangement joins TRBV18 to TRBJ1-5, with 7 bases aligning to TRBD1. V lost 5 bases, J lost 7 bases, and 8 bases stayed unmatched. CDR1 is KGHSH and CDR2 is LQKENI in the germline V gene. The CDR3 covers 14 residues. CDR3 amino acids: CASSSDRVRQPQHF. In DNA, the CDR3 is TGTGCCAGCTCATCAGACAGGGTGCGACAGCCCCAGCATTTT.